This section outlines one TCR beta chain sequence together with its context. Its antigen remains unknown. Across several immunoSEQ plates, the genomic DNA of each subset was split evenly. Sequencing was performed with immunoSEQ multiplex PCR; in TCRdb, only in-frame clones are kept and a portion is missing. The repertoire holds around 2.5 million clones, with 90% to 95% as singletons. The data are from a study of shared clonotypes between healthy human individuals. All the donors were Caucasian adults who lived in Nashville, Tennessee. Germline-derived CDR1 and CDR2 are SEHNR and FQNEAQ (reference sequence). This CDR3 region has 12 residues. The V end was cut by 9 bases, the J end by 4 bases, with 9 bases between. General study points: Compared with clonotypes that all four donors shared, non-shared clonotypes had lower generation probabilities. Estimated clonotype richness was generally higher in naive than memory subsets.

The gene calls are TRBV7-9 and TRBJ2-2, with D hard to call. The TCR sequence derives from a young man in good health. Some clones in this sample may be carry-over from other donors' samples. Sequencing was done on a sample of naive CD4+ T cells from PBMCs. Sample subset: CD45RA+ positively selected. CDR3 in amino acids: CASGTTTGELFF. The CDR3 region has the DNA TGTGCCAGTGGAACTACCACCGGGGAGCTGTTTTTT.